This entry concerns a single T cell receptor beta chain. TCRdb keeps only in-frame clones here, not all; method: immunoSEQ multiplex PCR. There are around 180,000 clones in the sample; 85% to 90% occur only once, and around 5.1% lies in the top ten. V was shortened by 3 bases and J by 4 bases, with 10 bases between the two germline ends. CDR3 size: 14 residues. The germline V gene has CDR1 MDHEN and CDR2 SYDVKM. The sample belongs to a study of control samples from healthy donors and cancer patients. V is TRBV28 and J is TRBJ1-5; possibly TRBD1 for D (6 bases). Material: blood. The sequence came from a young woman in good health. The CDR3 loop reads CASSFYRANQPQHF. The CDR3 DNA follows: TGTGCCAGCAGTTTTTACAGGGCGAATCAGCCCCAGCATTTT.